This T cell receptor (beta chain) was captured in a study of blood T cell repertoires in COVID-19. Study overall: The origin of the acute and convalescent COVID-19 samples was the United States, Italy and Spain. Sources were T cells, B-cell-depleted T cells, or PBMCs; the material itself was cDNA or gDNA.

This clone is judged medium-sized. Assay: immunoSEQ multiplex PCR; the TCRdb copy retains only in-frame clones and omits some. Of 120,000 to 150,000 clones detected, 84% appear once; the ten largest clones hold approximately 5%. The V gene's germline CDR1 is SGHAT and CDR2 FQNNGV. The CDR3 totals 16 residues. The trim removed 2 bases at V and 4 bases at J, leaving 7 bases unmatched. The chain has TRBV11-2 and TRBJ2-3, with 9 bases aligning to TRBD2. The receptor comes from a human donor in a cohort sampled during active COVID-19. Source material: peripheral blood. For the CDR3, the DNA is TGTGCCAGCAGCTTAAGGAGCGGGAGGAGTCCAGATACGCAGTATTTT. Translating it yields CASSLRSGRSPDTQYF.